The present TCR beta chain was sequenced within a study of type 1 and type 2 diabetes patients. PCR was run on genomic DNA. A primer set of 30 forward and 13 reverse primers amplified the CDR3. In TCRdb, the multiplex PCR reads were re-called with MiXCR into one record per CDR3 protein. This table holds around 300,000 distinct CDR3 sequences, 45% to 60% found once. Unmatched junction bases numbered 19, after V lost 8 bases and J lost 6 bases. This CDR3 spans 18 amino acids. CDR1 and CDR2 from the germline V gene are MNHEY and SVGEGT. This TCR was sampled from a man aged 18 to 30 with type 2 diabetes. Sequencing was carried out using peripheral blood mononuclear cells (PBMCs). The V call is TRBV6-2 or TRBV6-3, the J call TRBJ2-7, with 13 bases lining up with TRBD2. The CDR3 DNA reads TGTGCCAGCGGGGAAGGACTAGCGGGAGAGAGGTCAGAGTGCGAGCAGTACTTC. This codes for CASGEGLAGERSECEQYF.